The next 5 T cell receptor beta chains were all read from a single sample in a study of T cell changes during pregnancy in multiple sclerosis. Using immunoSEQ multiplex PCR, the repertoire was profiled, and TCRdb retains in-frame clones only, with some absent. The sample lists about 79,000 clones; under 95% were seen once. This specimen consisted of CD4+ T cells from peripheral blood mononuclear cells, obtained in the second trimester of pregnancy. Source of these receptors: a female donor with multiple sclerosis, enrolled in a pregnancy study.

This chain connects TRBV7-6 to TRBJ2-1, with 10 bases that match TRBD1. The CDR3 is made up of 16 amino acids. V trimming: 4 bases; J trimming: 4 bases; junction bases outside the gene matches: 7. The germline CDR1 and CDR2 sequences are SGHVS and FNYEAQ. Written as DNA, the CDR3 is TGTGCCAGCAGCTCCGAACCGGGACAGGGGTACAATGAGCAGTTCTTC. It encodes CASSSEPGQGYNEQFF.

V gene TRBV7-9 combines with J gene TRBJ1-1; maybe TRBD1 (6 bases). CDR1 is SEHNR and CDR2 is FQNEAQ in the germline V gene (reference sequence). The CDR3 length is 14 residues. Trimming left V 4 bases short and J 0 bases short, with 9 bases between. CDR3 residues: CASSYTGMNTEAFF. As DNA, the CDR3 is TGTGCCAGCAGCTATACAGGGATGAACACTGAAGCTTTCTTT.

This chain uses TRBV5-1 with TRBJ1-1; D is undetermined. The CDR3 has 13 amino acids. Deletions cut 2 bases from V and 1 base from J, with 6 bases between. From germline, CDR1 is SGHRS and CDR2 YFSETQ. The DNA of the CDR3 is TGCGCCAGCAGCTTTGCGCAGAACACTGAAGCTTTCTTT. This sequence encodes CASSFAQNTEAFF.

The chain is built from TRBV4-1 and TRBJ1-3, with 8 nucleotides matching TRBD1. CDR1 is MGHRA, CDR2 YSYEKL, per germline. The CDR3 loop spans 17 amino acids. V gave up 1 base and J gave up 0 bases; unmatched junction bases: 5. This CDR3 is CASSQGQGTFSGNTIYF. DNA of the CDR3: TGCGCCAGCAGCCAAGGACAGGGGACTTTCTCTGGAAACACCATATATTTT.

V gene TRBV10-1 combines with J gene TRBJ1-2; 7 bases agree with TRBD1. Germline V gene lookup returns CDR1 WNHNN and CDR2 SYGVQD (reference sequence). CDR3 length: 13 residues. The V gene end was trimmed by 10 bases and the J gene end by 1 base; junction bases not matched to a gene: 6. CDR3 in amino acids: CATDRARNYGYTF. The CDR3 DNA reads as TGCGCCACCGACAGGGCTCGTAACTATGGCTACACCTTC.